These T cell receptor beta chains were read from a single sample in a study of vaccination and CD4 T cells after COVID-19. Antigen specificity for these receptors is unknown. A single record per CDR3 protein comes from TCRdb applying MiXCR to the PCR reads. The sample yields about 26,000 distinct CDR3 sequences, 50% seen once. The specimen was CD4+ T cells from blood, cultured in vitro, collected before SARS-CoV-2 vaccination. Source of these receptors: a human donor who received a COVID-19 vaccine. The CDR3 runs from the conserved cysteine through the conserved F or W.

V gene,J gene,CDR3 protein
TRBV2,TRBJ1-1,CASSRQGARTEAFF
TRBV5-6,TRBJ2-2,CASSLVLRDTGELFF
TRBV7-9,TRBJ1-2,CASSRDRDGYTF
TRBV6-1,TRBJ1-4,CASSEYRGEKLFF
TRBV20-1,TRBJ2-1,CSAIKSGGASRDEQFF
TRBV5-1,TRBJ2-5,CASSLVAETQYF
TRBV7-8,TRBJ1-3,CASSPRSGNTIYF
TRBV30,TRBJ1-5,CAWSVQPNQPQHF
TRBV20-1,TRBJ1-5,CSASRGGGQPQHF
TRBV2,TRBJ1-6,CASSNPGTPRTGTPLHF
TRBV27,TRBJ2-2,CASSDRVKGGELFF
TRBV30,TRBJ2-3,CAWSSLSGSSTDTQYF
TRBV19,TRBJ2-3,CASSAPGATAGDTQYF
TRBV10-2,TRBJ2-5,CASSANPDQETQYF
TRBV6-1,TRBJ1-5,CASSELIGTGGGQPQHF